The 5 T cell receptor beta chains in this list originate from one sample, sequenced in a study of CD4 T cell repertoires in COVID-19. The assay was immunoSEQ multiplex PCR, and TCRdb's table has in-frame clones only and misses some. This table has about 8,400 clones, around four fifths appearing once. Sequencing was done directly on freshly isolated, uncultured memory T cells. The input for sequencing was effector memory CD4+ T cells from blood, taken before the COVID-19 pandemic. These receptors were taken from a human donor who had COVID-19.

Concerning this clone: The same CDR3 arises from other DNA sequences in this sample as well. The J gene is TRBJ1-2, the V gene TRBV20-1; no clear D. V was clipped by 6 bases and J by 2 bases, with 7 bases between them. The CDR3 covers 11 residues. CDR1 DFQATT and CDR2 SNEGSKA come from the germline V gene (reference sequence). CDR3 sequence: CSASPNYGYTF. For the CDR3, the DNA is TGCAGTGCCAGTCCCAACTATGGCTACACCTTC.

In its sample, this clone was seen a few times. V usage is TRBV7-9 and J usage is TRBJ1-3; 7 bases are a match to TRBD1. There are 15 residues in the CDR3. With V trimmed by 5 bases and J by 4 bases, 8 bases remained unmatched. CDR1 SEHNR and CDR2 FQNEAQ come from the germline V gene (reference sequence). The CDR3 nucleotides read TGTGCCAGCAGCCAGGACGGGACAGTAGGAAACACCATATATTTT. The encoded protein is CASSQDGTVGNTIYF.

This clone was seen once. V and J are TRBV5-6 and TRBJ1-2; 7 bases agree with TRBD1. Germline CDR1 is SGHDT and CDR2 is YYEEEE. V gave up 0 bases and J gave up 0 bases; unmatched junction bases: 5. The CDR3 loop spans 16 amino acids. In nucleotides, the CDR3 is TGTGCCAGCAGCTTGGGCGGGACAGCCGCTAACTATGGCTACACCTTC. It yields the protein CASSLGGTAANYGYTF.

This chain connects TRBV30 to TRBJ2-7; TRBD2 matches at 14 bases. The CDR3 is 19 residues long. The V segment lost 0 bases and the J segment 0 bases; nucleotides outside the gene matches: 10. The V gene's germline CDR1 is GTSNPN and CDR2 SVGIG (reference sequence). This CDR3 reads CAWSVSGLAGGTGSYEQYF. CDR3 nucleotide sequence: TGTGCCTGGAGTGTAAGTGGACTAGCGGGAGGCACGGGCTCCTACGAGCAGTACTTC.

The rearrangement uses TRBV6-5 and TRBJ1-5; 7 bases are shared with TRBD1. The length of the CDR3 is 14 residues. Per the germline V gene, CDR1 is MNHEY and CDR2 is SVGAGI. V dropped 5 bases and J dropped 7; count of bases not matched to a gene: 8. The CDR3 region is CASSKQGSRQPQHF. The CDR3 DNA follows: TGTGCCAGCAGTAAACAGGGGTCGCGGCAGCCCCAGCATTTT.